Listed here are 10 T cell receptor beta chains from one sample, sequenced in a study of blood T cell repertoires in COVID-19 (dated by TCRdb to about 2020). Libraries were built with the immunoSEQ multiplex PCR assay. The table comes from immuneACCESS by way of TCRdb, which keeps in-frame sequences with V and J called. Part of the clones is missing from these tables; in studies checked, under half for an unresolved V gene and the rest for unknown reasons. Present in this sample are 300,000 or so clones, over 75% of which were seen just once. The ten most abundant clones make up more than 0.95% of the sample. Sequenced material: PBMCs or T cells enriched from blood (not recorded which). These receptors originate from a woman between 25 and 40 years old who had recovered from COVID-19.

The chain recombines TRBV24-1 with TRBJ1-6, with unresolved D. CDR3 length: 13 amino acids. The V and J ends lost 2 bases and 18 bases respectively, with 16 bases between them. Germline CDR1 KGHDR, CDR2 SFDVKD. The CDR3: CATSDSVRDINHF. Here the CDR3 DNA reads TGTGCCACCAGTGATTCGGTCCGGGATATTAACCACTTT.

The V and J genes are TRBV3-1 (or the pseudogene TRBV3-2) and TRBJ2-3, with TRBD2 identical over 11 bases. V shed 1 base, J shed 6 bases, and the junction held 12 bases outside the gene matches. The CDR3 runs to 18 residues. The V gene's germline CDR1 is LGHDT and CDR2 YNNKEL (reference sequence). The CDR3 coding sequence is TGTGCCAGCAGCCAAGGCCTTGGGTCTAGCGGGAGGACCGATACGCAGTATTTT. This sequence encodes CASSQGLGSSGRTDTQYF.

CDR3 DNA sequence: TGTGCCAGCAGTGGGGGACACCTTAATGAAAAACTGTTTTTT. Encoded protein: CASSGGHLNEKLFF. This chain connects TRBV6-6 to TRBJ1-4, with a tentative D call TRBD1 (6 bases). This CDR3 has 14 amino acids. The V end lost 5 bases, the J end lost 4 bases, and 11 bases lay between the germline ends. Per germline, CDR1 MNHNY and CDR2 SVGAGI (reference sequence).

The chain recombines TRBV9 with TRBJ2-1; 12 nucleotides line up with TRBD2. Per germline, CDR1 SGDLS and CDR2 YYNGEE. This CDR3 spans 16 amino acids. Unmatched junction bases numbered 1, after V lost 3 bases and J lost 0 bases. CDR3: CASSGTSGTSYNEQFF. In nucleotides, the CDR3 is TGTGCCAGCAGCGGGACTAGCGGGACCTCCTACAATGAGCAGTTCTTC. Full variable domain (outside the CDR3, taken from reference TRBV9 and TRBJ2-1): DSGVTQTPKHLITATGQRVTLRCSPRSGDLSVYWYQQSLDQGLQFLIQYYNGEERAKGNILERFSAQQFPDLHSELNLSSLELGDSALYFCASSGTSGTSYNEQFFGPGTRLTVL.

CDR3 region: CASSGRDREETQYF. DNA for the CDR3: TGTGCCAGCAGCGGACGGGACAGGGAAGAGACCCAGTACTTC. V and J are TRBV13 and TRBJ2-5, with 9 bases fitting TRBD1. Germline lookup yields CDR1 PRHDT and CDR2 FYEKMQ (reference sequence). J lost 3 bases, V lost 5 bases, and 4 bases had no gene match. The CDR3 length is 14 residues.

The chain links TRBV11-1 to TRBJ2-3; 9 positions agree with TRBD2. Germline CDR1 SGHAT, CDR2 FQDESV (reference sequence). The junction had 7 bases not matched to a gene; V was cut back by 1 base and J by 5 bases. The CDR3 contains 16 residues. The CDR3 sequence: CASSLDGRTSVDTQYF. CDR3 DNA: TGTGCCAGCAGCTTAGATGGGCGGACTAGCGTAGATACGCAGTATTTT.

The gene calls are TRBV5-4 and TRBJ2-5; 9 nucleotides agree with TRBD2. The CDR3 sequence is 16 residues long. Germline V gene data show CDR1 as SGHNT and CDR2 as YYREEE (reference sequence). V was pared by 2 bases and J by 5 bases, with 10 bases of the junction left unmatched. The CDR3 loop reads CASSFPTSGGAETQYF. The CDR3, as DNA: TGTGCCAGCAGCTTCCCGACTAGCGGAGGAGCGGAGACCCAGTACTTC.

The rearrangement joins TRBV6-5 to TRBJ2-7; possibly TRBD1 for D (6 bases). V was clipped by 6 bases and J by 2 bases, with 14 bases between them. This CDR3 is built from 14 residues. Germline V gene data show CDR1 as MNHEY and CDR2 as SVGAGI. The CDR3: CASRKGRGPYEQYF. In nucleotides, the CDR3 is TGTGCCAGCAGGAAGGGCAGGGGCCCCTACGAGCAGTACTTC.

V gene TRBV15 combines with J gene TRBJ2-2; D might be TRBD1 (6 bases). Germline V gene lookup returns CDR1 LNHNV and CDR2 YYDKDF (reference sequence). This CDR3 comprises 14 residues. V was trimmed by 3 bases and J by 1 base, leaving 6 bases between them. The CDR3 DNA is TGTGCCACCAGCAGGGGACAGAACACCGGGGAGCTGTTTTTT. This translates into CATSRGQNTGELFF.

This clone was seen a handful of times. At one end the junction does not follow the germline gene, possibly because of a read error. The CDR3 bases are TGTGCTAGCAGCTTAACAGGACTAGCACCGAACACCGGGGAGCTGTTTTTT. It encodes CASSLTGLAPNTGELFF. The J gene is TRBJ2-2, the V gene TRBV7-7; 8 bases fit TRBD2. CDR3 length equals 17 residues. CDR1 and CDR2 (germline): SSHAT, FNYEAQ (reference sequence).